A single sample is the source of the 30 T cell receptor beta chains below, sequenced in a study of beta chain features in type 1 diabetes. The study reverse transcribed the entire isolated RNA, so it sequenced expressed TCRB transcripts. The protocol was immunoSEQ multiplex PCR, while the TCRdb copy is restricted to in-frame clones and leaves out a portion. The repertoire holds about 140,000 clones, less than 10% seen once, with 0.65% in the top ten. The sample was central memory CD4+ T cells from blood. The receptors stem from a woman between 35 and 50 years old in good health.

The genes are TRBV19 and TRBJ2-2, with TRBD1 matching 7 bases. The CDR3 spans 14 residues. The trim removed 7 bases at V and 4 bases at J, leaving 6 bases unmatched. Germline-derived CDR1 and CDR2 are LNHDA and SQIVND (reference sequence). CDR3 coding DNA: TGTGCCAGTAAGGGACAGATGGTCACCGGGGAGCTGTTTTTT. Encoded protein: CASKGQMVTGELFF.

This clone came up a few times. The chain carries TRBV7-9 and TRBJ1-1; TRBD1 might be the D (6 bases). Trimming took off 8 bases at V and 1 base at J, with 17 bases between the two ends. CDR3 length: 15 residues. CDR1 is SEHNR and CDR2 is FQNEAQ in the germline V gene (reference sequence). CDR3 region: CASQPYRASNTEAFF. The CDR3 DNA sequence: TGTGCCAGCCAACCCTACAGGGCCTCGAACACTGAAGCTTTCTTT.

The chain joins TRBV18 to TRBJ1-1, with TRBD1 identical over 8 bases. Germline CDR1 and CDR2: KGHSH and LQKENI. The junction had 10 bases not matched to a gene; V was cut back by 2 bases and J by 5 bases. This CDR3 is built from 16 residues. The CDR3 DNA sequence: TGTGCCAGCTCACCAAACAGGGGGGGCTATATTACTGAAGCTTTCTTT. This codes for CASSPNRGGYITEAFF.

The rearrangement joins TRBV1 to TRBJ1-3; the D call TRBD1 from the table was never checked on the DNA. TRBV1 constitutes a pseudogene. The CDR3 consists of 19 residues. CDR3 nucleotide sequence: TGCACCAGCAGCATCATGCCGGGACAGGGGCCCCTCTCTGGAAACACCATATATTTT. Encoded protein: CTSSIMPGQGPLSGNTIYF.

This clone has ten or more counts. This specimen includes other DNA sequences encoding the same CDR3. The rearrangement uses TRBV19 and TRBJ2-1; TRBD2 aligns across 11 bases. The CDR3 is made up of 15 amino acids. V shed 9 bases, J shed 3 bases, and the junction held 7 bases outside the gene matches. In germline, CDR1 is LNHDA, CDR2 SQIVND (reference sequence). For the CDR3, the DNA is TGTGCCAGCGGGGCTAGCGGGGGGCTCTACAATGAGCAGTTCTTC. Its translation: CASGASGGLYNEQFF.

CDR3 in amino acids: CASSISSGANVLTF. In nucleotides, the CDR3 is TGCGCCAGCAGCATATCCTCTGGGGCCAACGTCCTGACTTTC. J is TRBJ2-6 and V is TRBV5-1; unclear D gene. Germline V gene sequence: CDR1 SGHRS, CDR2 YFSETQ. This CDR3 is 14 amino acids long. Between the trimmed V and J ends, which lost 4 bases and 0 bases, there was a span of 5 bases.

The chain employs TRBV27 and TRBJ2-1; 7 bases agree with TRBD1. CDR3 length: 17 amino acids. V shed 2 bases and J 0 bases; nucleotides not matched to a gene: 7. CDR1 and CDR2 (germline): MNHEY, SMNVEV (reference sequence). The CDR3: CASSLLGQASSYNEQFF. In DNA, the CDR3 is TGTGCCAGCAGTTTACTTGGACAGGCCAGCTCCTACAATGAGCAGTTCTTC.

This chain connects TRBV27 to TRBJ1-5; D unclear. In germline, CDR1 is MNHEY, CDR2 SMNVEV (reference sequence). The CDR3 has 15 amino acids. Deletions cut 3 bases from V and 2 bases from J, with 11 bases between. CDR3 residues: CASSLHRGRNQPQHF. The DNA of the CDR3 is TGTGCCAGCAGTTTGCACCGCGGGCGCAATCAGCCCCAGCATTTT.

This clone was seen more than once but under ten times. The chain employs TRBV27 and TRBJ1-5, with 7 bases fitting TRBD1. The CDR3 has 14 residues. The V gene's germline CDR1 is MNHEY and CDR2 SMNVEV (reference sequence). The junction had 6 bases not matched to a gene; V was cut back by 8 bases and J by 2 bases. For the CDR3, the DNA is TGTGCCAGCTCCAGACAGGGCGGCAATCAGCCCCAGCATTTT. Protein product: CASSRQGGNQPQHF.

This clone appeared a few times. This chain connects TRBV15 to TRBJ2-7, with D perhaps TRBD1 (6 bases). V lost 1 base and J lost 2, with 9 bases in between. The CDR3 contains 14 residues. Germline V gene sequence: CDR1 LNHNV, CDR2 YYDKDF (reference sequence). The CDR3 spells CATSRGTGPYEQYF. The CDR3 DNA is TGTGCCACCAGCAGAGGAACAGGGCCCTACGAGCAGTACTTC.

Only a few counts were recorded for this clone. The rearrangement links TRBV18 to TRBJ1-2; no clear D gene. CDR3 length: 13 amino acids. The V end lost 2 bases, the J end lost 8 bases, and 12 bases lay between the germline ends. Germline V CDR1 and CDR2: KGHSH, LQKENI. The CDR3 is CASSPSTEAGYTF. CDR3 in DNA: TGTGCCAGCTCACCATCGACCGAGGCCGGCTACACCTTC. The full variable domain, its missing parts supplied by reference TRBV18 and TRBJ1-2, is NAGVMQNPRHLVRRRGQEARLRCSPMKGHSHVYWYRQLPEEGLKFMVYLQKENIIDESGMPKERFSAEFPKEGPSILRIQQVVRGDSAAYFCASSPSTEAGYTFGSGTRLTVV.

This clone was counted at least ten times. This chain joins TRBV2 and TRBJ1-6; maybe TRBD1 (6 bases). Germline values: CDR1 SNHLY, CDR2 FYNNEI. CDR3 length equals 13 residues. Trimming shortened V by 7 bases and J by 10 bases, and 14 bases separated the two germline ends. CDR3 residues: CASNRDIGSPLHF. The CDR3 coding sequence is TGTGCCAGCAACCGGGACATCGGATCACCCCTCCACTTT. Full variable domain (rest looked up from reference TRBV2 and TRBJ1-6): EPEVTQTPSHQVTQMGQEVILRCVPISNHLYFYWYRQILGQKVEFLVSFYNNEISEKSEIFDDQFSVERPDGSNFTLKIRSTKLEDSAMYFCASNRDIGSPLHFGNGTRLTVT.

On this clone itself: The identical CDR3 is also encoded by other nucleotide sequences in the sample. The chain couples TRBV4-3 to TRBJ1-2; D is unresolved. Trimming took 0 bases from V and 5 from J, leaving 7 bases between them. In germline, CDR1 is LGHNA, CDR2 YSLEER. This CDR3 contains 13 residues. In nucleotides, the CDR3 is TGCGCCAGCAGCCAAGAAGTAGCATATGGCTACACCTTC. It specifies CASSQEVAYGYTF.

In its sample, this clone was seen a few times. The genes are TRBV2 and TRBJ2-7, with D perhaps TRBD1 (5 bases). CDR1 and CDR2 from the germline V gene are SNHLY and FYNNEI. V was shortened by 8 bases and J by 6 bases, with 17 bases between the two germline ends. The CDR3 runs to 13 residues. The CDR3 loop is CASSTVLLGEQYF. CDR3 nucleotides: TGTGCCAGCTCGACAGTTCTCTTAGGCGAGCAGTACTTC. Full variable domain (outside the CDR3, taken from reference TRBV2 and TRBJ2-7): EPEVTQTPSHQVTQMGQEVILRCVPISNHLYFYWYRQILGQKVEFLVSFYNNEISEKSEIFDDQFSVERPDGSNFTLKIRSTKLEDSAMYFCASSTVLLGEQYFGPGTRLTVT.

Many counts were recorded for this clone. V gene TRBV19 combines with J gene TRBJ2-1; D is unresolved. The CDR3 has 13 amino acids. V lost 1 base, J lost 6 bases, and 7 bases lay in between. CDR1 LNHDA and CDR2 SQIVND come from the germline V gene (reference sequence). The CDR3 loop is CASSIGNSNEQFF. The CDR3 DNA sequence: TGTGCCAGTAGTATAGGTAACAGCAATGAGCAGTTCTTC.

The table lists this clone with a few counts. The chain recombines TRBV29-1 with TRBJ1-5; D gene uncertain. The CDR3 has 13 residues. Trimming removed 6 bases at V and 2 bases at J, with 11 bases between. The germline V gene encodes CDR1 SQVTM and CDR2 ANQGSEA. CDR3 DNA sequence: TGCAGCGTGCAAAACGGGGGCAATCAGCCCCAGCATTTT. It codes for CSVQNGGNQPQHF.

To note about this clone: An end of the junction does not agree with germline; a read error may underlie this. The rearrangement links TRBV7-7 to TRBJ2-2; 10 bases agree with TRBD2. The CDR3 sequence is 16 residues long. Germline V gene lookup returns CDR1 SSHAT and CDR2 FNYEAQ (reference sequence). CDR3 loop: CASSSRASGGHGELFF. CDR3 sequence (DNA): TGTGCTAGCAGCTCGAGGGCTAGCGGGGGTCACGGGGAGCTGTTTTTT.

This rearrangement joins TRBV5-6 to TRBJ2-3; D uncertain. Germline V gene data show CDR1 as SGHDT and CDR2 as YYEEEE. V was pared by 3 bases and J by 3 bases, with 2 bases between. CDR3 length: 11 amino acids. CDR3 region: CASSSTDTQYF. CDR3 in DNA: TGTGCCAGCAGCTCAACAGATACGCAGTATTTT.

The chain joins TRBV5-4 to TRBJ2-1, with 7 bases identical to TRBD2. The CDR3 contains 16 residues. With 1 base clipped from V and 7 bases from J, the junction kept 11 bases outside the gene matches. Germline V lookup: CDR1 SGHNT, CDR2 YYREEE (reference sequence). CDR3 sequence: CASSLITGPGGNEQFF. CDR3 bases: TGTGCCAGCAGCTTGATTACGGGTCCCGGGGGGAATGAGCAGTTCTTC.

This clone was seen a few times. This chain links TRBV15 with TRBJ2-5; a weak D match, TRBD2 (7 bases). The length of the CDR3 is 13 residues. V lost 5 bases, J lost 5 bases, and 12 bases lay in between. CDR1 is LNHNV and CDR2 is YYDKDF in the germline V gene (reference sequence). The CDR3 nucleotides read TGTGCCACCAGCCCCGCGGGGGCTGAGACCCAGTACTTC. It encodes CATSPAGAETQYF.

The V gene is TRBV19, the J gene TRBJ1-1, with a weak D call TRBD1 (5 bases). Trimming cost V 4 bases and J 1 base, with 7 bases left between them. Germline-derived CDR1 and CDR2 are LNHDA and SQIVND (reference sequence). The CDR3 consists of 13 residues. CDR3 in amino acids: CASSTGQNTEAFF. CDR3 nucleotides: TGTGCCAGTAGTACCGGACAGAACACTGAAGCTTTCTTT.

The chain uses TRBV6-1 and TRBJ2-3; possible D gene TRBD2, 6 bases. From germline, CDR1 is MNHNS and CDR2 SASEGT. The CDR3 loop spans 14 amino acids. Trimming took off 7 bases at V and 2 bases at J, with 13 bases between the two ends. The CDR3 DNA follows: TGTGCCAGCACCGGACTACCTAACACAGATACGCAGTATTTT. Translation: CASTGLPNTDTQYF.

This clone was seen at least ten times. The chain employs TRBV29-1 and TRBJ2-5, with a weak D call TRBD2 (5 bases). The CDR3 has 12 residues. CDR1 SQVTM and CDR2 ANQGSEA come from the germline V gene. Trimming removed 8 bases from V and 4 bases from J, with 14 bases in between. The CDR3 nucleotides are TGCAGCTCCGAAGAGCGGCGAGAGACCCAGTACTTC. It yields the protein CSSEERRETQYF.

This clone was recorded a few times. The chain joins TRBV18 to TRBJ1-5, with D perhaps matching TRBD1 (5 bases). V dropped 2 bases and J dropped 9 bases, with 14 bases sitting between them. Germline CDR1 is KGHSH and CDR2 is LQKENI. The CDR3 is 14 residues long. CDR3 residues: CASSPDGAISPQHF. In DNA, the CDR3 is TGTGCCAGCTCACCAGATGGGGCGATTTCGCCCCAGCATTTT.

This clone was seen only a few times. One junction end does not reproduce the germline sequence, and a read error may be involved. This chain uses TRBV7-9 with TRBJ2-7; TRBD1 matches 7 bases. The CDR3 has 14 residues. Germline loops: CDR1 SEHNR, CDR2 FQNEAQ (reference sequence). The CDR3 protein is CASSLGTALFLRNF. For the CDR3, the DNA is TGTGCCAGCAGCCTTGGGACAGCCCTATTTCTCAGAAACTTC.

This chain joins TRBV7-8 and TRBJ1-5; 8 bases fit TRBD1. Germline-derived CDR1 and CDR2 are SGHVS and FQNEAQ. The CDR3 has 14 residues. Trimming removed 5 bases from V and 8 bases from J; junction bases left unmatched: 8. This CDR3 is CASSPGQGQEPQHF. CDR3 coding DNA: TGTGCCAGCAGCCCCGGACAGGGCCAGGAGCCCCAGCATTTT.

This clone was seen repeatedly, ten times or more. The CDR3 DNA reads as TGTGCCATCAATGGGGGCCGCGACACAGATACGCAGTATTTT. Amino acids: CAINGGRDTDTQYF. The genes are TRBV10-3 and TRBJ2-3; D might be TRBD1 (6 bases). This CDR3 region has 14 residues. Germline assignment: CDR1 ENHRY and CDR2 SYGVKD. V gave up 7 bases and J gave up 2 bases, with 13 bases separating them.

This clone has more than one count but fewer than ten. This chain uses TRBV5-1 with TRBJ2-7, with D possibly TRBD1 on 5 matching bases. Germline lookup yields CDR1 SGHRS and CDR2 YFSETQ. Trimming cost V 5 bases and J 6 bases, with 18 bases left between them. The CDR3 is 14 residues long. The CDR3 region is CASRQGTLAFEQYF. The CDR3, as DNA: TGCGCCAGCAGGCAGGGCACGTTGGCTTTCGAGCAGTACTTC. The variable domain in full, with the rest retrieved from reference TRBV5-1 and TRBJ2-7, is KAGVTQTPRYLIKTRGQQVTLSCSPISGHRSVSWYQQTPGQGLQFLFEYFSETQRNKGNFPGRFSGRQFSNSRSEMNVSTLELGDSALYLCASRQGTLAFEQYFGPGTRLTVT.

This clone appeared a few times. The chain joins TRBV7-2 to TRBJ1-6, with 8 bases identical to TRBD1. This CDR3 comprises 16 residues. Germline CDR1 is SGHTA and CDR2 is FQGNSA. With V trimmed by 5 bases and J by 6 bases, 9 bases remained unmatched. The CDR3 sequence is CASSTPRTGLNSPLHF. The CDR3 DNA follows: TGTGCCAGCAGCACACCACGGACAGGGCTTAATTCACCCCTCCACTTT.

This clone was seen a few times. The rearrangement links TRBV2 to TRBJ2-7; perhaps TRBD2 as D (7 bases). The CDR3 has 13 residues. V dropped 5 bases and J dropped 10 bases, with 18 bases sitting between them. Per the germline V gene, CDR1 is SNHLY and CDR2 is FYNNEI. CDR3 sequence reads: CASSPPTGRAQYF. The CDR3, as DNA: TGTGCCAGCAGTCCTCCAACAGGGAGGGCTCAGTACTTC. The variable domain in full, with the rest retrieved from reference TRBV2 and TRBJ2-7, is EPEVTQTPSHQVTQMGQEVILRCVPISNHLYFYWYRQILGQKVEFLVSFYNNEISEKSEIFDDQFSVERPDGSNFTLKIRSTKLEDSAMYFCASSPPTGRAQYFGPGTRLTVT.